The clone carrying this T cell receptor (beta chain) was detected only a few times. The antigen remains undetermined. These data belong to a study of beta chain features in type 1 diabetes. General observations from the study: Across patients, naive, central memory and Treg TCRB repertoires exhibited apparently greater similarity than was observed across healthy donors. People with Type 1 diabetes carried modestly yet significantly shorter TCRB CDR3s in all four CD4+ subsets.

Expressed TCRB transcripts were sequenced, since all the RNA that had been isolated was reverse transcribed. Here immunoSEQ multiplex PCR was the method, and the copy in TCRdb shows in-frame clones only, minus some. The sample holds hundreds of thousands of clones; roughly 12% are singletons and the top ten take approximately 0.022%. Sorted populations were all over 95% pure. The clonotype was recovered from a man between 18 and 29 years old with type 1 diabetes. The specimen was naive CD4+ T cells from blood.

The CDR3 DNA follows: TGTGCCAGCGCCGGCATCCAGTACTTC. Its protein is CASAGIQYF. The chain combines TRBV6-1 with TRBJ2-7, with D unresolved. CDR1 is MNHNS, CDR2 SASEGT, per germline. V lost 8 bases and J 10 bases, leaving 9 bases between the germline ends. This CDR3 spans 9 amino acids.